This T cell receptor beta chain was captured in a study of blood T cell repertoires in COVID-19. The table came from immunoSEQ multiplex PCR; TCRdb's copy has only in-frame clones and leaves some out. The sample carries approximately 210,000 clones, approximately 80% recorded once. This TCR derives from a man aged 35 to 55 who had recovered from COVID-19. The sequencing sample was made of PBMCs or T cells enriched from blood (not recorded which).

CDR3 in amino acids: CASSLRAEGPNTGELFF. The CDR3 DNA reads as TGCGCCAGCAGCTTGCGGGCAGAGGGCCCGAACACCGGGGAGCTGTTTTTT. V is TRBV5-1 and J is TRBJ2-2; perhaps TRBD2 as D (5 bases). In germline, CDR1 is SGHRS, CDR2 YFSETQ. Trimming shortened V by 1 base and J by 0 bases, and 13 bases separated the two germline ends. The CDR3 totals 17 residues.